This T cell receptor beta chain was sequenced for a study of control samples from healthy donors and cancer patients. From germline, CDR1 is WSHSY and CDR2 SAAADI. V was trimmed by 6 bases and J by 5 bases, leaving 19 bases between them. CDR3 length: 15 residues. Repertoires were generated with immunoSEQ multiplex PCR, while TCRdb's copy carries only in-frame clones and drops some. Of 110,000 to 150,000 clones in the sample, about 93% were seen once. The sequenced material came from PBMCs. This TCR came from a man in his 60s with colorectal cancer. The chain uses TRBV10-2 and TRBJ1-1; no clear D gene. DNA of the CDR3: TGCGCCAGCAGCGAACTCGGCGGCGGTAGGACTGAAGCTTTCTTT. Amino acids: CASSELGGGRTEAFF.